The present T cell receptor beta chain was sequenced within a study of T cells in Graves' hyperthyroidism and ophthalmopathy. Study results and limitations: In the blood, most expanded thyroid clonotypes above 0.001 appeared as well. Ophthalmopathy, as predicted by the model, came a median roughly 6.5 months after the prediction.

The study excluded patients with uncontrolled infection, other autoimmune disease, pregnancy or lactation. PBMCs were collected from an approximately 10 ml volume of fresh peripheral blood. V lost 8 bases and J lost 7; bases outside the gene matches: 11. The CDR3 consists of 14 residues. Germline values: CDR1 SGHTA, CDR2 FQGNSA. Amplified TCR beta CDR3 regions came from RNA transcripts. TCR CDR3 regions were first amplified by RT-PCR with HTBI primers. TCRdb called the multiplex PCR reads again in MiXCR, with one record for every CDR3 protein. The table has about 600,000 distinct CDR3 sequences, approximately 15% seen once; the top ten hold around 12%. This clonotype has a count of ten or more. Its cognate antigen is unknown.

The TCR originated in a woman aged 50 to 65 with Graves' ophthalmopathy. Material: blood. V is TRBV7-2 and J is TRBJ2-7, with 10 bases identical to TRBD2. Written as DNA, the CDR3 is TGTGCCAGCCGGTCCTGGTTAGCGGGAGGAGAGCAGTACTTC. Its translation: CASRSWLAGGEQYF.